The 28 T cell receptor beta chains below all came from one sample that was sequenced in a study of T-cell memory formation after mild COVID-19. From the 5' RACE reads, TCRdb called clonotypes with MiXCR, one entry per CDR3 protein. The sample lists fewer than 200,000 distinct CDR3 sequences, around a sixth occurring once. The sequenced material came from PBMCs or a T cell subset sorted from them (not recorded which). The receptor set was obtained from a man aged 18 to 29 who had mild COVID-19 (a few samples of this study predate the infection). Cell type and time point are not known.

This clonotype was detected ten times or more. The rearrangement joins TRBV5-1 to TRBJ2-1; 10 bases align to TRBD2. J lost 10 bases, V lost 0 bases, and 4 bases had no gene match. The CDR3 loop spans 14 amino acids. Per germline, CDR1 SGHRS and CDR2 YFSETQ. For the CDR3, the DNA is TGCGCCAGCAGCTTGGCAACTAGCGGGGAAGAGCAGTTCTTC. Amino acid sequence: CASSLATSGEEQFF.

The table lists this clonotype with a few counts. The chain employs TRBV6-4 and TRBJ1-1; 10 positions agree with TRBD1. The V gene's germline CDR1 is MRHNA and CDR2 SNTAGT. V lost 5 bases to trimming and J lost 3 bases; unmatched junction nucleotides: 6. This CDR3 spans 15 amino acids. The DNA for the CDR3 is TGTGCCAGCAGTTCTTCCGGGACAGGGGACACTGAAGCTTTCTTT. Translated, it gives CASSSSGTGDTEAFF.

This clonotype has only a few counts. CDR3 sequence reads: CANGQEETQYF. The CDR3 nucleotides are TGTGCCAACGGACAGGAAGAGACCCAGTACTTC. V is TRBV2 and J is TRBJ2-5, with TRBD1 identical over 7 bases. The CDR3 loop spans 11 amino acids. J was trimmed by 3 bases and V by 10 bases; bases with no gene match: 2. Per germline, CDR1 SNHLY and CDR2 FYNNEI.

The chain combines TRBV7-8 with TRBJ2-2; TRBD2 is a possible D gene (6 bases). The CDR3 extends over 17 amino acids. Looked up from germline, CDR1 is SGHVS and CDR2 is FQNEAQ. V lost 2 bases and J lost 0, with 13 bases in between. CDR3 protein: CASSLLGGASNTGELFF. In DNA form, the CDR3 reads TGTGCCAGCAGCTTACTCGGAGGGGCCTCGAACACCGGGGAGCTGTTTTTT.

This clonotype was seen a few times. The gene calls are TRBV18 and TRBJ1-3; D remains ambiguous. V lost 3 bases and J lost 0, with 6 bases in between. The CDR3 runs to 14 residues. Germline V CDR1 and CDR2: KGHSH, LQKENI. The CDR3 DNA sequence: TGTGCCAGCTCACCCCCTGTCTCTGGAAACACCATATATTTT. Its translation: CASSPPVSGNTIYF.

The chain links TRBV7-3 to TRBJ2-3; tentatively, D is TRBD1 (5 bases). Germline assignment: CDR1 SGHTA and CDR2 FQGTGA. Trimming pared 6 bases from V and 3 bases from J, leaving 10 bases between. The CDR3 contains 13 residues. The chain's CDR3 is CASRPTATDTQYF. The CDR3 nucleotides are TGTGCCAGCAGGCCGACAGCTACAGATACGCAGTATTTT.

The rearrangement joins TRBV5-1 to TRBJ2-5; D uncertain. This CDR3 region has 11 residues. Trimming pared 3 bases from V and 3 bases from J, leaving 3 bases between. Germline lookup yields CDR1 SGHRS and CDR2 YFSETQ. CDR3 in DNA: TGCGCCAGCAGCTCCAAAGAGACCCAGTACTTC. Translating it yields CASSSKETQYF.

The V gene is TRBV7-9, the J gene TRBJ2-7, with TRBD2 as a possible D gene (6 bases). The V and J ends lost 11 bases and 3 bases respectively, with 14 bases between them. This CDR3 has 12 amino acids. CDR1 is SEHNR and CDR2 is FQNEAQ in the germline V gene (reference sequence). CDR3 in amino acids: CASGQGGYEQYF. CDR3 nucleotide sequence: TGTGCCTCAGGGCAGGGAGGCTACGAGCAGTACTTC.

V gene TRBV11-2 combines with J gene TRBJ2-2; TRBD1 aligns across 8 bases. Germline V gives CDR1 SGHAT, CDR2 FQNNGV. V shed 5 bases and J 6 bases; nucleotides not matched to a gene: 5. The CDR3 is 14 residues long. CDR3 bases: TGTGCCAGCAGCGCCATACAGGGGGCCGGGGAGCTGTTTTTT. Its translation is CASSAIQGAGELFF.

This clonotype was counted a few times. The chain links TRBV9 to TRBJ2-2; TRBD1 aligns across 11 bases. The CDR3 has 17 amino acids. Germline trimming cut 0 bases from V and 6 bases from J; bases unmatched to any gene: 7. CDR1 SGDLS and CDR2 YYNGEE come from the germline V gene. This chain's CDR3 is CASSVGRDRGLSGELFF. CDR3 coding DNA: TGTGCCAGCAGCGTAGGTCGGGACAGGGGGTTATCCGGGGAGCTGTTTTTT.

This clonotype was seen a few times. This chain connects TRBV7-6 to TRBJ1-6; 10 bases are a match to TRBD1. The CDR3 is 15 residues long. The germline V gene has CDR1 SGHVS and CDR2 FNYEAQ. V dropped 5 bases and J dropped 10; count of bases not matched to a gene: 8. The CDR3 protein is CASSARGQGRSPLHF. The CDR3 nucleotides read TGTGCCAGCAGCGCCCGGGGACAGGGGAGGTCACCCCTCCACTTT. The full variable domain, in which reference TRBV7-6 and TRBJ1-6 provide the parts outside the CDR3, is GAGVSQSPRYKVTKRGQDVALRCDPISGHVSLYWYRQALGQGPEFLTYFNYEAQQDKSGLPNDRFSAERPEGSISTLTIQRTEQRDSAMYRCASSARGQGRSPLHFGNGTRLTVT.

The chain carries TRBV5-1 and TRBJ2-1, with D uncertain. In germline, CDR1 is SGHRS, CDR2 YFSETQ. The CDR3 contains 13 residues. V lost 0 bases and J lost 5, with 6 bases in between. CDR3 DNA: TGCGCCAGCAGCTTGGCCTGGGACAATGAGCAGTTCTTC. Amino acids: CASSLAWDNEQFF.

This chain uses TRBV6-6 with TRBJ2-5; D is ambiguous. The CDR3 runs to 12 residues. Germline CDR1 reads MNHNY; CDR2 reads SVGAGI (reference sequence). The ends were cut back, 4 bases at V and 4 bases at J, with 7 bases in the middle. The CDR3 DNA follows: TGTGCCAGCAGTTTCGGTGCAGAGACCCAGTACTTC. Translating it yields CASSFGAETQYF.

This clonotype turned up a few times. V is TRBV5-4 and J is TRBJ2-1; 9 bases align to TRBD2. V gave up 8 bases and J gave up 9 bases; unmatched junction bases: 9. CDR1 and CDR2 from the germline V gene are SGHNT and YYREEE (reference sequence). The CDR3 is made up of 13 amino acids. The CDR3 sequence is CASLKAGGTEQFF. Written as DNA, the CDR3 is TGTGCCAGTTTGAAAGCGGGGGGCACTGAGCAGTTCTTC. The variable domain in full, with the rest retrieved from reference TRBV5-4 and TRBJ2-1, is ETGVTQSPTHLIKTRGQQVTLRCSSQSGHNTVSWYQQALGQGPQFIFQYYREEENGRGNFPPRFSGLQFPNYSSELNVNALELDDSALYLCASLKAGGTEQFFGPGTRLTVL.

The V and J genes are TRBV5-1 and TRBJ2-1; the D call may be TRBD1 or TRBD2 (5 bases each). CDR3 size: 16 residues. Germline values: CDR1 SGHRS, CDR2 YFSETQ. V was trimmed by 1 base and J by 5 bases, leaving 16 bases between them. The CDR3 loop is CASSLLSGTGNNEQFF. CDR3 nucleotide sequence: TGCGCCAGCAGCTTGCTCTCCGGGACGGGGAACAATGAGCAGTTCTTC.

V gene TRBV3-1 combines with J gene TRBJ1-1; 7 nucleotides line up with TRBD1. The germline V gene has CDR1 LGHDT and CDR2 YNNKEL (reference sequence). With 6 bases clipped from V and 0 bases from J, the junction kept 4 bases outside the gene matches. CDR3 length: 14 amino acids. Here the CDR3 DNA reads TGTGCCAGCAGGATACAGGGGATGAACACTGAAGCTTTCTTT. Translation gives CASRIQGMNTEAFF.

The table lists this clonotype with a few counts. The chain joins TRBV5-1 to TRBJ1-2; 7 bases match TRBD1. V lost 4 bases to trimming and J lost 2 bases; unmatched junction nucleotides: 8. The CDR3 has 15 residues. CDR1 SGHRS and CDR2 YFSETQ come from the germline V gene. CDR3 sequence: CASSPGDRRNYGYTF. The CDR3, as DNA: TGCGCCAGCAGCCCCGGGGACAGAAGGAACTATGGCTACACCTTC.

The chain joins TRBV7-3 to TRBJ1-2; possibly TRBD1 for D (6 bases). This CDR3 is built from 13 residues. Trimming took off 3 bases at V and 6 bases at J, with 11 bases between the two ends. Germline V gene data show CDR1 as SGHTA and CDR2 as FQGTGA. This CDR3 is CASSFGGDNGYTF. Written as DNA, the CDR3 is TGTGCCAGCAGCTTCGGGGGGGACAATGGCTACACCTTC.

This chain links TRBV20-1 with TRBJ2-5; TRBD2 aligns across 12 bases. The CDR3 spans 15 residues. V gave up 4 bases and J gave up 0 bases; unmatched junction bases: 3. The germline V gene encodes CDR1 DFQATT and CDR2 SNEGSKA (reference sequence). The CDR3 spells CSANGLAGNQETQYF. The CDR3 DNA reads TGCAGTGCTAACGGACTAGCGGGAAACCAAGAGACCCAGTACTTC.

This clonotype was seen a few times. CDR3 bases: TGTGCCATCAGTGGGACAGAAGGGGAGACCCAGTACTTC. This encodes CAISGTEGETQYF. This sequence joins TRBV10-3 and TRBJ2-5; a weak D match, TRBD1 (6 bases). This CDR3 contains 13 residues. Germline V CDR1 and CDR2: ENHRY, SYGVKD. Trimming shortened V by 4 bases and J by 5 bases, and 11 bases separated the two germline ends.

This clonotype has ten or more counts. J is TRBJ1-5 and V is TRBV6-2 or TRBV6-3; D is perhaps TRBD1 (5 bases). This CDR3 is built from 13 residues. V shed 6 bases and J shed 7 bases, with 13 bases lying between them. CDR1 MNHEY and CDR2 SVGEGT come from the germline V gene. The CDR3 protein is CASRTLGDQPQHF. DNA of the CDR3: TGTGCCAGCAGGACCCTCGGGGACCAGCCCCAGCATTTT.

About this clonotype: A clone one base away is much larger, so this may be a read error. V is TRBV5-1 and J is TRBJ1-2, with 9 bases matching TRBD1. CDR1 is SGHRS and CDR2 is YFSETQ in the germline V gene. Unmatched junction bases numbered 7, after V lost 6 bases and J lost 7 bases. The CDR3 length is 13 residues. CDR3 protein: CASIPGQGGGYTF. In nucleotides, the CDR3 is TGCGCCAGCATCCCGGGACAGGGTGGTGGCTACACCTTC. Full variable domain (outside the CDR3, taken from reference TRBV5-1 and TRBJ1-2): KAGVTQTPRYLIKTRGQQVTLSCSPISGHRSVSWYQQTPGQGLQFLFEYFSETQRNKGNFPGRFSGRQFSNSRSEMNVSTLELGDSALYLCASIPGQGGGYTFGSGTRLTVV.

The V call is TRBV4-3, the J call TRBJ2-7, with 7 bases lining up with TRBD1. The CDR3 is 16 residues long. Trimming cost V 0 bases and J 7 bases; bases outside gene matches: 12. CDR1 is LGHNA, CDR2 YSLEER, per germline. In nucleotides, the CDR3 is TGCGCCAGCAGCCAAGATCAAGTACAGGGGAACGGGGAGCAGTACTTC. This codes for CASSQDQVQGNGEQYF.

The V and J genes are TRBV20-1 and TRBJ1-1; the D is unclear. In germline, CDR1 is DFQATT, CDR2 SNEGSKA (reference sequence). Deletions cut 3 bases from V and 1 base from J, with 9 bases between. This CDR3 is 13 amino acids long. CDR3 region: CSASPPGNTEAFF. CDR3 nucleotides: TGCAGTGCTAGTCCTCCGGGGAACACTGAAGCTTTCTTT.

The chain couples TRBV6-6 to TRBJ1-6; D may be TRBD1 (6 bases). Trimming shortened V by 10 bases and J by 5 bases, and 18 bases separated the two germline ends. The length of the CDR3 is 15 residues. Germline V CDR1 and CDR2: MNHNY, SVGAGI (reference sequence). The CDR3 sequence is CATRGSSGNNSPLHF. CDR3 nucleotides: TGTGCCACGAGGGGGTCGTCGGGGAATAATTCACCCCTCCACTTT.

The CDR3 DNA is TGTGCCAGCAGTGAAGAATTTACCGGGACACCTGTTAGCACAGATACGCAGTATTTT. It is translated as CASSEEFTGTPVSTDTQYF. V gene TRBV25-1 combines with J gene TRBJ2-3; tentative D call: TRBD1 (6 bases). This CDR3 comprises 19 residues. Trimming pared 2 bases from V and 0 bases from J, leaving 21 bases between. Germline-derived CDR1 and CDR2 are MGHDK and SYGVNS.

In this sample, this clonotype turned up a few times. The chain is built from TRBV29-1 and TRBJ2-3, with 9 bases that match TRBD2. From germline, CDR1 is SQVTM and CDR2 ANQGSEA. CDR3 length: 13 residues. After removal of 6 bases from V and 4 bases from J, the junction contained 5 bases not matched to a gene. The chain's CDR3 is CSVRAGGPDTQYF. CDR3 sequence (DNA): TGCAGCGTCCGAGCGGGGGGCCCAGATACGCAGTATTTT.

This clonotype was counted between two and nine times. The chain uses TRBV24-1 and TRBJ1-2; D remains ambiguous. CDR1 KGHDR and CDR2 SFDVKD come from the germline V gene. There are 15 residues in the CDR3. Between the trimmed V and J ends, which lost 3 bases and 4 bases, there was a span of 14 bases. The CDR3 nucleotides are TGTGCCACCAGTGATGCCCCGAGGGAACCCTATGGCTACACCTTC. Amino acid sequence: CATSDAPREPYGYTF.